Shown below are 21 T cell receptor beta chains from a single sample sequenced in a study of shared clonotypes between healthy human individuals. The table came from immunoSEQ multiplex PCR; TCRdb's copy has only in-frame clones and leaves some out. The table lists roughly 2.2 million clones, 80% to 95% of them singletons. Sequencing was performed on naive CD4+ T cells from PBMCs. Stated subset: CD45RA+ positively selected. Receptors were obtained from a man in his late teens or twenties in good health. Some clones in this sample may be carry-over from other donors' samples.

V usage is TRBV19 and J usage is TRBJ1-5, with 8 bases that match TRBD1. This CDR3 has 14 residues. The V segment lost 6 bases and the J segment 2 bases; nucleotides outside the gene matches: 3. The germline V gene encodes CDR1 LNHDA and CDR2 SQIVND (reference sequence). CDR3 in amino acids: CASSDRGRNQPQHF. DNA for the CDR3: TGTGCCAGTAGCGACAGGGGACGCAATCAGCCCCAGCATTTT. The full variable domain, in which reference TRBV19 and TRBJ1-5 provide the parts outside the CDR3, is DGGITQSPKYLFRKEGQNVTLSCEQNLNHDAMYWYRQDPGQGLRLIYYSQIVNDFQKGDIAEGYSVSREKKESFPLTVTSAQKNPTAFYLCASSDRGRNQPQHFGDGTRLSIL.

In nucleotides, the CDR3 is TGTGCCATCGTTCCCGGAGAGGGGGCGAGCGGCTACACCTTC. It translates to CAIVPGEGASGYTF. The chain links TRBV10-3 to TRBJ1-2; the match to TRBD1 covers 7 bases. The CDR3 has 14 residues. In germline, CDR1 is ENHRY, CDR2 SYGVKD. V dropped 8 bases and J dropped 8; count of bases not matched to a gene: 14.

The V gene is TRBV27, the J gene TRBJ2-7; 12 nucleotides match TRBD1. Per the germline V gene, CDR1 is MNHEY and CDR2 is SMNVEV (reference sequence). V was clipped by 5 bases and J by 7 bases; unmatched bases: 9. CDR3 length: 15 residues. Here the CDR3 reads CASSGGGQGAREQYF. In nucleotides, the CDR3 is TGTGCCAGCAGTGGGGGGGGACAGGGGGCGCGGGAGCAGTACTTC.

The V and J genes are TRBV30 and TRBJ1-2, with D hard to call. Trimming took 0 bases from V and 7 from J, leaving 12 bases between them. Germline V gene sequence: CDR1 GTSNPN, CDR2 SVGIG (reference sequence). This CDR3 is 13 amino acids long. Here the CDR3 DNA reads TGTGCCTGGAGTGTTTGGCAGGATGGTGGCTACACCTTC. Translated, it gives CAWSVWQDGGYTF.

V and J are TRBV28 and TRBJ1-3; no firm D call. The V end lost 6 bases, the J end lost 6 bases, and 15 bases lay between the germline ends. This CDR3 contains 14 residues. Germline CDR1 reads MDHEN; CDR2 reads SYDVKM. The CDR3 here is CASSLLPGANTIYF. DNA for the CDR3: TGTGCCAGCAGCCTCCTTCCGGGTGCAAACACCATATATTTT.

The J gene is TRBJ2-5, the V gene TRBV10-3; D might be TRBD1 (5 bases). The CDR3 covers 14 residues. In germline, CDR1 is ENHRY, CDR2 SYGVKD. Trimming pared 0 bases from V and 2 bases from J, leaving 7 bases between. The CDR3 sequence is CAISESNRQETQYF. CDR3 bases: TGTGCCATCAGTGAGTCGAACAGGCAAGAGACCCAGTACTTC.

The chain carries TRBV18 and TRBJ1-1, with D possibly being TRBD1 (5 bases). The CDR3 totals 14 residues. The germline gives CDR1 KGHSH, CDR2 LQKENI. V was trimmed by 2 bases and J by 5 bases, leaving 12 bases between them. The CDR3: CASSPSQGGTEAFF. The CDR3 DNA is TGTGCCAGCTCACCATCGCAGGGAGGAACTGAAGCTTTCTTT.

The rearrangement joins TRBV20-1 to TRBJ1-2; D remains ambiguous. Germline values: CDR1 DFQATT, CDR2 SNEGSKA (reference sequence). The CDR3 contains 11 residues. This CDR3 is CRVEDFHGYTF. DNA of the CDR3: TGCAGGGTTGAGGACTTTCATGGCTACACCTTC.

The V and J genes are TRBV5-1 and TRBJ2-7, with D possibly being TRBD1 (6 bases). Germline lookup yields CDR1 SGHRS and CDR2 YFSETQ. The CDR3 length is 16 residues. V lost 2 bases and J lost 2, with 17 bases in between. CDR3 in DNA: TGCGCCAGCAGCTTCCTGCCTTCAACAGGGCCCTACGAGCAGTACTTC. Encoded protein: CASSFLPSTGPYEQYF.

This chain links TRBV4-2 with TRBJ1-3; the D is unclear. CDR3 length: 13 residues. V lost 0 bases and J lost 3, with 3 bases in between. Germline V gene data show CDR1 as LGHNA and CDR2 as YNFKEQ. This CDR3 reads CASSQDGGNTIYF. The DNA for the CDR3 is TGTGCCAGCAGCCAAGATGGTGGAAACACCATATATTTT.

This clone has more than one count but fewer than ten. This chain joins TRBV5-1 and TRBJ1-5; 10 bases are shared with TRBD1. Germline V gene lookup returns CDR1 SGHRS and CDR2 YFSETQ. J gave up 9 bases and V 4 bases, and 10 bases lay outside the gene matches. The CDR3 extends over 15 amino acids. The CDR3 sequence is CASSEGTGAYWPQHF. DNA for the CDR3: TGCGCCAGCAGCGAAGGGACAGGGGCCTATTGGCCCCAGCATTTT.

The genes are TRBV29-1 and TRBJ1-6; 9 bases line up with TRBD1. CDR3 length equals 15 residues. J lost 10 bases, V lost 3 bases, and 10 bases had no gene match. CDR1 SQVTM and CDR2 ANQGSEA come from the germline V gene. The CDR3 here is CSVDFGTGRGSPLHF. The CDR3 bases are TGCAGCGTTGACTTCGGGACAGGGAGGGGATCACCCCTCCACTTT. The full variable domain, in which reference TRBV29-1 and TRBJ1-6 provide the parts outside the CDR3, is SAVISQKPSRDICQRGTSLTIQCQVDSQVTMMFWYRQQPGQSLTLIATANQGSEATYESGFVIDKFPISRPNLTFSTLTVSNMSPEDSSIYLCSVDFGTGRGSPLHFGNGTRLTVT.

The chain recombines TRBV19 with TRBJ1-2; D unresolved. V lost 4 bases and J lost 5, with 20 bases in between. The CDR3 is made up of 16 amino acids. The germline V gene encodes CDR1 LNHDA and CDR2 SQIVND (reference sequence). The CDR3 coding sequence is TGTGCCAGTAGTACCCGCGGACGGACGACTGGGTATGGCTACACCTTC. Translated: CASSTRGRTTGYGYTF.

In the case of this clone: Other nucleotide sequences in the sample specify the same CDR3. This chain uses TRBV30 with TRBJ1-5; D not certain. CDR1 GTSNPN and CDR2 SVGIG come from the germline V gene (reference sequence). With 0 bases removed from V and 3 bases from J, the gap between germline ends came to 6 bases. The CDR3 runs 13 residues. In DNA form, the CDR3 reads TGTGCCTGGAGTGTCCAGGACAATCAGCCCCAGCATTTT. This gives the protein CAWSVQDNQPQHF.

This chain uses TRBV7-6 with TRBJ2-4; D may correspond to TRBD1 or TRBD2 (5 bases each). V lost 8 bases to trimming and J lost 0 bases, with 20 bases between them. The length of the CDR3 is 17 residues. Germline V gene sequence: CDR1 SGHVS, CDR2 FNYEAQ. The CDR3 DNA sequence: TGTGCCAGCTCCCTAGGGGCGGGTAGGGTAGCCAAAAACATTCAGTACTTC. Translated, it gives CASSLGAGRVAKNIQYF.

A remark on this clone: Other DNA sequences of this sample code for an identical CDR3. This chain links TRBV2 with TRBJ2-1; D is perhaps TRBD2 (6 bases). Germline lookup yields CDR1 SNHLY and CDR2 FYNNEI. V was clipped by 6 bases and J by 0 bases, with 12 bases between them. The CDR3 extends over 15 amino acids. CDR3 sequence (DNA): TGTGCCAGCAGCCCGACTAGAAGCTCCTACAATGAGCAGTTCTTC. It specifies CASSPTRSSYNEQFF. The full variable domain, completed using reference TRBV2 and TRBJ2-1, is EPEVTQTPSHQVTQMGQEVILRCVPISNHLYFYWYRQILGQKVEFLVSFYNNEISEKSEIFDDQFSVERPDGSNFTLKIRSTKLEDSAMYFCASSPTRSSYNEQFFGPGTRLTVL.

CDR3 bases: TGTGCCAGCAGCCAAATTACCGGGACAGTAGAAGCTTTCTTT. Protein sequence: CASSQITGTVEAFF. V and J are TRBV14 and TRBJ1-1, with 7 bases aligning to TRBD1. Germline V gene lookup returns CDR1 SGHDN and CDR2 FVKESK. The CDR3 runs 14 residues. Trimming cost V 2 bases and J 8 bases; bases outside gene matches: 8.

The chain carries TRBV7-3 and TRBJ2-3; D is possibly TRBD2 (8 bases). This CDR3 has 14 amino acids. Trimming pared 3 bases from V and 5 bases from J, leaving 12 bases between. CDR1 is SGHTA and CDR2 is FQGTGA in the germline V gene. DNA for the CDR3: TGTGCCAGCAGCTTTAGCGGGACAGAAGATACGCAGTATTTT. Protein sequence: CASSFSGTEDTQYF.

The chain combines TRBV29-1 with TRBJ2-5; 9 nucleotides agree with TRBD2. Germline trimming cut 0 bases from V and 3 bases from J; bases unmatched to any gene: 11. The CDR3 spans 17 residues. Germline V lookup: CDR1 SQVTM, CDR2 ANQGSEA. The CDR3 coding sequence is TGCAGCGTTGAAGATGTAGTAGCGGGAGTGTGGGAAGAGACCCAGTACTTC. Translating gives CSVEDVVAGVWEETQYF.

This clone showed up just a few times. The CDR3 is CASSDPGQAFTEAFF. The CDR3 DNA reads TGCGCCAGCAGCGACCCGGGACAGGCTTTCACTGAAGCTTTCTTT. The J gene is TRBJ1-1, the V gene TRBV5-1, with 8 bases identical to TRBD1. J lost 4 bases, V lost 4 bases, and 9 bases had no gene match. This CDR3 has 15 residues. Germline loops: CDR1 SGHRS, CDR2 YFSETQ.

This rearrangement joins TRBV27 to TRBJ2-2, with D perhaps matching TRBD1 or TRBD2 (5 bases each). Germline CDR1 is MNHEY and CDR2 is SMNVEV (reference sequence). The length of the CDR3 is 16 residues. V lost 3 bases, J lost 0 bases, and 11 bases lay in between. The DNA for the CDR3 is TGTGCCAGCAGTTTGGGGCGGACTGCGAACACCGGGGAGCTGTTTTTT. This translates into CASSLGRTANTGELFF.